The sequence of this T cell receptor beta chain was determined in a study of spatial heterogeneity in lung cancer. In the study overall: In the raw reads, each unique TCR and UMI combination was present more than ten times on average.

MiXCR, run by TCRdb on the 5' RACE reads, gives a single entry per CDR3 protein. The repertoire holds about 85,000 distinct CDR3 sequences, with more than 15% as singletons. Trimming removed 2 bases from V and 1 base from J; junction bases left unmatched: 1. Germline CDR1 SGHTA, CDR2 FQGTGA. This CDR3 is built from 15 residues. Sample time point: sample taken at primary tumor resection. Whole RNA, isolated from tumor, nontumor lung or frozen PBMC, was sequenced without prior sorting. The sequenced sample was PBMCs, obtained at surgery. The receptor comes from a male donor with early-stage non-small cell lung cancer. The chain employs TRBV7-3 and TRBJ2-5; 10 bases match TRBD2. The CDR3 protein is CASSLSSGSQETQYF. CDR3 in DNA: TGTGCCAGCAGCTTATCTAGCGGGAGCCAAGAGACCCAGTACTTC.